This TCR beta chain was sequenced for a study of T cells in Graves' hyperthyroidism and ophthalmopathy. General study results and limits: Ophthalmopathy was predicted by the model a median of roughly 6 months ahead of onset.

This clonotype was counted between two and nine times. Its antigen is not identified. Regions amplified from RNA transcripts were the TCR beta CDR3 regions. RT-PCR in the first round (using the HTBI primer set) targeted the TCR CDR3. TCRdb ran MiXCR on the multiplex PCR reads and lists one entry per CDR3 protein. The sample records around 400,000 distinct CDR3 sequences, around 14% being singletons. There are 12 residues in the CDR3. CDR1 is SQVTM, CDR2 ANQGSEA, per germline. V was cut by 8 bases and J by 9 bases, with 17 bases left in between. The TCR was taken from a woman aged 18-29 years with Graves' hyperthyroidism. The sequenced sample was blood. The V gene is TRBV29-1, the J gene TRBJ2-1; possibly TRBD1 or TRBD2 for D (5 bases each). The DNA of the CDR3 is TGCAGCAACCGGGCTGGGGGAACTGAGCAGTTCTTC. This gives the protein CSNRAGGTEQFF.